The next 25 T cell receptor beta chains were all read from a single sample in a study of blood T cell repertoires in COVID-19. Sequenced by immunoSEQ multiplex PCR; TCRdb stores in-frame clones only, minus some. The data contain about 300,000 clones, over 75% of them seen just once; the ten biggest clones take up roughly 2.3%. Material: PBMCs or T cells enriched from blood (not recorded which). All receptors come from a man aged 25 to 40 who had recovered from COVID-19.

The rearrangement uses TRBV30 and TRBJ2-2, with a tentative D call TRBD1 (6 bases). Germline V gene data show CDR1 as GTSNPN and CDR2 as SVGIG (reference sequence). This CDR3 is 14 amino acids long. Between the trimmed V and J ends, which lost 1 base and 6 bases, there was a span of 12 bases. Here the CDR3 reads CAWSGPGEAGELFF. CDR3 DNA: TGTGCCTGGAGTGGGCCAGGGGAAGCCGGGGAGCTGTTTTTT.

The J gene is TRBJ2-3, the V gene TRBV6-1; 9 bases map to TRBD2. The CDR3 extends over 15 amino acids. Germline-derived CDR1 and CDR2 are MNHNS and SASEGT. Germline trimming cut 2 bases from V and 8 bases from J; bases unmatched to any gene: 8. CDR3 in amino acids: CASSELQRGVGTQYF. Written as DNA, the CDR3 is TGTGCCAGCAGTGAATTACAGCGGGGGGTTGGTACGCAGTATTTT.

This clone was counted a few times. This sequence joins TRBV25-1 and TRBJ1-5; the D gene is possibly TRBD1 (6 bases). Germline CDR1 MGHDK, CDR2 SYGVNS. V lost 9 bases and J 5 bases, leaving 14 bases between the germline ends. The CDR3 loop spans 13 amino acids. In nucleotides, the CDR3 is TGTGCCAGTAGGGGACACTTTGATCAGCCCCAGCATTTT. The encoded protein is CASRGHFDQPQHF. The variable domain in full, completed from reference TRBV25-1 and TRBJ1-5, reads EADIYQTPRYLVIGTGKKITLECSQTMGHDKMYWYQQDPGMELHLIHYSYGVNSTEKGDLSSESTVSRIRTEHFPLTLESARPSHTSQYLCASRGHFDQPQHFGDGTRLSIL.

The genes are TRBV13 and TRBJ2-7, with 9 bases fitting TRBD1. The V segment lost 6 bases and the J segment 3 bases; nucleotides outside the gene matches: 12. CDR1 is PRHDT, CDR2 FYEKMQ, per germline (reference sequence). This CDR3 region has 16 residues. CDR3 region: CASSNSTGGIDYEQYF. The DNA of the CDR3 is TGTGCCAGCAGTAACTCAACAGGGGGCATAGACTACGAGCAGTACTTC.

The CDR3 protein is CASSPLSGGELFF. The CDR3, as DNA: TGCGCCAGCAGCCCGTTATCGGGCGGGGAGCTGTTTTTT. The chain joins TRBV5-1 to TRBJ2-2; D is unresolved. Per germline, CDR1 SGHRS and CDR2 YFSETQ. The CDR3 has 13 amino acids. V lost 4 bases and J 7 bases, leaving 11 bases between the germline ends. The complete variable domain, with remaining parts taken from reference TRBV5-1 and TRBJ2-2, reads KAGVTQTPRYLIKTRGQQVTLSCSPISGHRSVSWYQQTPGQGLQFLFEYFSETQRNKGNFPGRFSGRQFSNSRSEMNVSTLELGDSALYLCASSPLSGGELFFGEGSRLTVL.

CDR3 nucleotides: TGTGCCAGTAGGGGACAGAAGGAAGGTAGCGGACCGTCCTACAATGAGCAGTTCTTC. It yields the protein CASRGQKEGSGPSYNEQFF. The chain employs TRBV19 and TRBJ2-1, with D perhaps TRBD1 (7 bases). The germline V gene has CDR1 LNHDA and CDR2 SQIVND (reference sequence). Trimming removed 6 bases at V and 1 base at J, with 25 bases between. This CDR3 is 19 amino acids long. The full variable domain, rest sourced from reference TRBV19 and TRBJ2-1, is DGGITQSPKYLFRKEGQNVTLSCEQNLNHDAMYWYRQDPGQGLRLIYYSQIVNDFQKGDIAEGYSVSREKKESFPLTVTSAQKNPTAFYLCASRGQKEGSGPSYNEQFFGPGTRLTVL.

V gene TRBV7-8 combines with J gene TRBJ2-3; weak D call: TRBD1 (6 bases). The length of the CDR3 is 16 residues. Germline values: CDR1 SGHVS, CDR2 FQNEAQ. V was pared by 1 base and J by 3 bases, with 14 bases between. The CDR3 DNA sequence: TGTGCCAGCAGCTTAGGGTTGGGCAGGGGTACAGATACGCAGTATTTT. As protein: CASSLGLGRGTDTQYF.

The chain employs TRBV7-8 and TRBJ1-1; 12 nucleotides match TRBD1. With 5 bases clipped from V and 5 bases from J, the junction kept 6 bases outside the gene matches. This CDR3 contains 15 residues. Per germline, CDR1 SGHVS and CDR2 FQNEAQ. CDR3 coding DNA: TGTGCCAGCAGCCGGGGACAGGGGGCGCCTACTGAAGCTTTCTTT. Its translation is CASSRGQGAPTEAFF.

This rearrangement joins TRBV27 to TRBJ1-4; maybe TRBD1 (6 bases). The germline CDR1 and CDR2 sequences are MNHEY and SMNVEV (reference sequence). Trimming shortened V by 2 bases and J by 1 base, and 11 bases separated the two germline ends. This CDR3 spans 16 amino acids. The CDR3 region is CASSLRQGRTNEKLFF. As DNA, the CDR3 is TGTGCCAGCAGTTTACGGCAGGGGAGAACTAATGAAAAACTGTTTTTT. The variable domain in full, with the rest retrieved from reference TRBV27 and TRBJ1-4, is EAQVTQNPRYLITVTGKKLTVTCSQNMNHEYMSWYRQDPGLGLRQIYYSMNVEVTDKGDVPEGYKVSRKEKRNFPLILESPSPNQTSLYFCASSLRQGRTNEKLFFGSGTQLSVL.

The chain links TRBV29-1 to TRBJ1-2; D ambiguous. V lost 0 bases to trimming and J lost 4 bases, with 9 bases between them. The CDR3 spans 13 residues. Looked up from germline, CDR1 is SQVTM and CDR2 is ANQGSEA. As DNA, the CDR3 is TGCAGCGTTGAAGACAGGATCCCCTATGGCTACACCTTC. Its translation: CSVEDRIPYGYTF.

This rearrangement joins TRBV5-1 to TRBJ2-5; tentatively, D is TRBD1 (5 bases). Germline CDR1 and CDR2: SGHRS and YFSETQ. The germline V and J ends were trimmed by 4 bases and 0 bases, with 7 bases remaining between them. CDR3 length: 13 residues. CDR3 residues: CASSRQYQETQYF. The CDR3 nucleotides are TGCGCCAGCAGCCGACAGTACCAAGAGACCCAGTACTTC.

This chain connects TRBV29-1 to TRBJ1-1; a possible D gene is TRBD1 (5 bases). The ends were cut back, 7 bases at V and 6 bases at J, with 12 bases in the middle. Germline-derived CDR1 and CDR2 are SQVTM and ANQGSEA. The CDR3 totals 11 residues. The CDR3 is CSATPGAEAFF. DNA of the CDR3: TGCAGCGCCACACCGGGGGCTGAAGCTTTCTTT.

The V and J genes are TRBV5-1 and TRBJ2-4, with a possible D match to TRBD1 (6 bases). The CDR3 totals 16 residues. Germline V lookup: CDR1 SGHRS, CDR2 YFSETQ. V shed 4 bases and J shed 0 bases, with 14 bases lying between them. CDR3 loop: CASSQGQNLAKNIQYF. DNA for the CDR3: TGCGCCAGCAGCCAAGGACAGAACTTAGCCAAAAACATTCAGTACTTC.

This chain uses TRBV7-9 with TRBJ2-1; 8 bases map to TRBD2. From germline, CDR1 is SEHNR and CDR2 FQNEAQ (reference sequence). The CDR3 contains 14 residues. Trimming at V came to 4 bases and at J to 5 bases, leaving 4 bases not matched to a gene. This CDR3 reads CASSSSGGNNEQFF. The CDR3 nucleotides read TGTGCCAGCAGCTCAAGCGGGGGTAACAATGAGCAGTTCTTC.

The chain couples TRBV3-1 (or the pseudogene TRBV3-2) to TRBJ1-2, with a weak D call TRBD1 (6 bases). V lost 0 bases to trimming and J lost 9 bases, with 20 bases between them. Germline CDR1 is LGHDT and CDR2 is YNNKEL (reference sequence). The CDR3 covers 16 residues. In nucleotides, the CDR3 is TGTGCCAGCAGCCAAGATGTCTGGACAGCGGATAATCGCTACACCTTC. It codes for CASSQDVWTADNRYTF.

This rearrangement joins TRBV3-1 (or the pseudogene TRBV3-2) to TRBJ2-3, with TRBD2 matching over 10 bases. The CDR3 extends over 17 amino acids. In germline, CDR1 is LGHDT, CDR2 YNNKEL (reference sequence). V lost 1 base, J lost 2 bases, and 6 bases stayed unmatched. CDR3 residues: CASSQVGAGGYTDTQYF. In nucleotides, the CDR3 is TGTGCCAGCAGCCAAGTCGGAGCGGGGGGGTACACAGATACGCAGTATTTT.

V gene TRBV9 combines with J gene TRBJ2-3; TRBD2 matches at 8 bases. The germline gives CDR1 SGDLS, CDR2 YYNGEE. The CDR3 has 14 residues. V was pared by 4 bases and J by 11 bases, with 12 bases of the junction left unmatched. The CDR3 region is CASSPEDGRVRQYF. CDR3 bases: TGTGCCAGCAGCCCTGAAGACGGGAGGGTAAGGCAGTATTTT.

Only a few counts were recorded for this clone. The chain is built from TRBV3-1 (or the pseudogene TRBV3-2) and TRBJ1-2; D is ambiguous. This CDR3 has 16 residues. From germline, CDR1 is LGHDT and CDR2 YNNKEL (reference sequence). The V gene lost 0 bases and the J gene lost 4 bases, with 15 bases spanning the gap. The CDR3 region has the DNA TGTGCCAGCAGCCAAGATCCGTCTCCGAGAGGCTATGGCTACACCTTC. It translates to CASSQDPSPRGYGYTF.

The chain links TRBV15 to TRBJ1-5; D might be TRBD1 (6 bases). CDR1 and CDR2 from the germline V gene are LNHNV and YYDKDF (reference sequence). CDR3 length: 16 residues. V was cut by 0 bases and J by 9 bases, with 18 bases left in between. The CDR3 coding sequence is TGTGCCACCAGCAGAGAACGGGGCAGGGGCCTTCGGCCCCAGCATTTT. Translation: CATSRERGRGLRPQHF.

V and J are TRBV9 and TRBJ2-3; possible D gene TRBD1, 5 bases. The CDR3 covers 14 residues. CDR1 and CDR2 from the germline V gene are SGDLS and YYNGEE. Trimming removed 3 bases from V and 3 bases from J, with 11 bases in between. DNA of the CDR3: TGTGCCAGCAGCGCAAACCCAGGGACAGATACGCAGTATTTT. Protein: CASSANPGTDTQYF.

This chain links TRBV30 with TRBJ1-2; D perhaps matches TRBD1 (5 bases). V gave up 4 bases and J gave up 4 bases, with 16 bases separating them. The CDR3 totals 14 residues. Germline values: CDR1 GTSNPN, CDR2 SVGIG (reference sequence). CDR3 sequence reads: CAWNRGSRGYGYTF. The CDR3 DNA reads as TGTGCCTGGAATCGGGGCTCGCGGGGCTATGGCTACACCTTC.

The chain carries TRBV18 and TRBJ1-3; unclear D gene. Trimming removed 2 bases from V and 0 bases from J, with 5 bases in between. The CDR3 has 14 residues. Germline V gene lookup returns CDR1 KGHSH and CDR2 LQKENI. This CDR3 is CASSPGNSGNTIYF. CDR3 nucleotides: TGTGCCAGCTCACCAGGCAACTCTGGAAACACCATATATTTT.

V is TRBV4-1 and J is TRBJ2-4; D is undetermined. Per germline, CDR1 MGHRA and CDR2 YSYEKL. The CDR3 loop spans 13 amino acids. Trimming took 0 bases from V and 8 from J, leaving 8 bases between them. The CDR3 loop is CASSQEVQDIQYF. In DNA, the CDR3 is TGCGCCAGCAGCCAAGAGGTGCAGGACATTCAGTACTTC.

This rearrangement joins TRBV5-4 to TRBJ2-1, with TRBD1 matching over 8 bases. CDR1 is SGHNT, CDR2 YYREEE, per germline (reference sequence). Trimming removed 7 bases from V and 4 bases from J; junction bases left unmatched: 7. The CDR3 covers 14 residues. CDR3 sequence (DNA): TGTGCCAGCTCCGGGACAGGCCGATACAATGAGCAGTTCTTC. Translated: CASSGTGRYNEQFF.

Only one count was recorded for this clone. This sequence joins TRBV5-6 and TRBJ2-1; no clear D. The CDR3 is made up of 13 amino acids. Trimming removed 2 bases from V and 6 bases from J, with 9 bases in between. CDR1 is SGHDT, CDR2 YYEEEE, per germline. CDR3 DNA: TGTGCCAGCAGCTTTGGCCCCCTCAATGAGCAGTTCTTC. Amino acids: CASSFGPLNEQFF.